The clone carrying this TCR beta chain turned up a few times. This record comes from a study of blood T cell repertoires in COVID-19. Study in general: The samples span acute and convalescent COVID-19 from the United States, Italy and Spain. Sources were T cells, B-cell-depleted T cells, or PBMCs; the material itself was cDNA or gDNA.

Per the original methods: Estimation of nucleated cell counts was performed using reference gene primer amplification. Some clones are missing from TCRdb's copy, which holds only in-frame ones; the method was immunoSEQ multiplex PCR. V, J and clone size reflect that table, while D and trimming were determined from the DNA. The table records about 94,000 clones, roughly 84% of them present only once. The CDR3 is 14 amino acids. Germline loops: CDR1 SGHRS, CDR2 YFSETQ. V was clipped by 4 bases and J by 6 bases; unmatched bases: 4. This TCR came from a man aged 55 to 69 with acute or convalescent COVID-19. Source material: peripheral blood. The chain joins TRBV5-1 to TRBJ2-2, with 9 bases matching TRBD1. The CDR3, as DNA: TGCGCCAGCAGCGATACAGGGGGCTCCGGGGAGCTGTTTTTT. It translates to CASSDTGGSGELFF.